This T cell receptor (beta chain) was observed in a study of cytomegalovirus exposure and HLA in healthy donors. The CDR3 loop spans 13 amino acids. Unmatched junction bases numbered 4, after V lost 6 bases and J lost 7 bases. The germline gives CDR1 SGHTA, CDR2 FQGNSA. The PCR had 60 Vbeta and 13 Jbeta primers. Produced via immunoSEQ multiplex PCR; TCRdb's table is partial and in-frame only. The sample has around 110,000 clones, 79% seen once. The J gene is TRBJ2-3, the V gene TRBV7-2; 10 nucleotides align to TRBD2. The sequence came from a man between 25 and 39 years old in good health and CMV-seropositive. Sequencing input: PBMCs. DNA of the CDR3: TGTGCCAGCAGTTGGACTAGCGGTAATACGCAGTATTTT. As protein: CASSWTSGNTQYF. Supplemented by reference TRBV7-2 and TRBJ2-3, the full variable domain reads GAGVSQSPSNKVTEKGKDVELRCDPISGHTALYWYRQSLGQGLEFLIYFQGNSAPDKSGLPSDRFSAERTGGSVSTLTIQRTQQEDSAVYLCASSWTSGNTQYFGPGTRLTVL.